The clone carrying this TCR beta chain was observed a single time. The target antigen is unknown. The data stem from a study of graft-versus-host responses after intestinal transplantation. In the study overall: For about three years after anti-thymocyte globulin induction, all recipients took tacrolimus and steroids.

There are 16 residues in the CDR3. V dropped 1 base and J dropped 2; count of bases not matched to a gene: 6. Germline V lookup: CDR1 SNHLY, CDR2 FYNNEI. Method: immunoSEQ multiplex PCR; TCRdb's copy keeps in-frame clones and lacks some. The table lists approximately 85,000 clones, just under 95% of them singletons, with 1.1% in the top ten. General study results and limits: GvH clonotypes were identified within recipient marrow, with a subset emerging first in ileum or blood. Among circulating GvH clones, peak levels were associated with early post-transplant declines in HvG clones.

The source material was unstimulated CD8+ T cells sorted from spleen or lymph node cells, sampled before transplant. The sequence derives from a human donor who was the organ donor for an intestinal transplant. The genes are TRBV2 and TRBJ2-5, with 8 bases lining up with TRBD2. The CDR3 spells CASSEVAGRIQETQYF. CDR3 DNA sequence: TGTGCCAGCAGTGAAGTAGCGGGGCGAATTCAAGAGACCCAGTACTTC.